These 24 T cell receptor beta chains came from one sample sequenced in a study of CD8+CD57+ T cells in acquired aplastic anemia. The patients chosen for sequencing had shown expansion of CD8+CD57+ cells (detected by flow cytometry). TCR beta VDJ combinations and CDR3 sequences were profiled from genomic DNA. MiXCR, applied by TCRdb to the reads, yields one record per CDR3 protein. The sample shows around 200,000 distinct CDR3 sequences, about 50% of them seen only once. Sequenced: sorted CD4+, CD8+, or CD8+CD57+ T cells (not recorded which) from PBMCs. These receptors were collected from a human donor with aplastic anemia.

The rearrangement links TRBV24-1 to TRBJ2-1, with D unclear. V dropped 4 bases and J dropped 2 bases, with 11 bases sitting between them. Germline CDR1 reads KGHDR; CDR2 reads SFDVKD. The CDR3 loop spans 15 amino acids. Here the CDR3 reads CATSDSVLPYNEQFF. CDR3 nucleotide sequence: TGTGCCACCAGTGACTCAGTCCTCCCCTACAATGAGCAGTTCTTC.

CDR3 sequence (DNA): TGTGCCAGCAGTTTATCAGGGGGCTGGCACGAGCAGTACTTC. Encoded protein: CASSLSGGWHEQYF. The V and J genes are TRBV2 and TRBJ2-7, with 8 bases lining up with TRBD1. Germline V gene sequence: CDR1 SNHLY, CDR2 FYNNEI. J was trimmed by 5 bases and V by 5 bases; bases with no gene match: 8. This CDR3 is 14 amino acids long.

The rearrangement links TRBV19 to TRBJ2-3, with a possible D match to TRBD1 (7 bases). CDR3 length: 15 residues. The germline CDR1 and CDR2 sequences are LNHDA and SQIVND (reference sequence). The V end was cut by 6 bases, the J end by 6 bases, with 19 bases between. The CDR3 sequence is CASRTSGGLKDTQYF. The CDR3 nucleotides are TGTGCCAGTAGGACATCAGGGGGGCTAAAGGATACGCAGTATTTT. Complete variable domain (other parts from reference TRBV19 and TRBJ2-3): DGGITQSPKYLFRKEGQNVTLSCEQNLNHDAMYWYRQDPGQGLRLIYYSQIVNDFQKGDIAEGYSVSREKKESFPLTVTSAQKNPTAFYLCASRTSGGLKDTQYFGPGTRLTVL.

Details on this clonotype: A much larger clone lies a single base off, so this may be a read error. Likely a read error: the CDR3 ends without its conserved phenylalanine or tryptophan. The chain links TRBV5-4 to TRBJ2-7; 10 positions agree with TRBD1. V lost 4 bases and J lost 2; bases outside the gene matches: 6. Germline CDR1 reads SGHNT; CDR2 reads YYREEE (reference sequence). The CDR3 spans 15 residues. CDR3 loop: CASSSPGQGTYEQYL. Here the CDR3 DNA reads TGTGCCAGCAGCAGTCCGGGACAGGGGACCTACGAGCAGTACCTC.

This clonotype has at least ten counts. The gene calls are TRBV19 and TRBJ2-7; no firm D call. This CDR3 comprises 13 residues. Trimming left V 3 bases short and J 4 bases short, with 10 bases between. Looked up from germline, CDR1 is LNHDA and CDR2 is SQIVND (reference sequence). The CDR3 protein is CASSIGPPYEQYF. CDR3 bases: TGTGCCAGTAGTATCGGGCCACCTTACGAGCAGTACTTC. Full variable domain (remainder filled in from reference TRBV19 and TRBJ2-7): DGGITQSPKYLFRKEGQNVTLSCEQNLNHDAMYWYRQDPGQGLRLIYYSQIVNDFQKGDIAEGYSVSREKKESFPLTVTSAQKNPTAFYLCASSIGPPYEQYFGPGTRLTVT.

This chain joins TRBV25-1 and TRBJ1-1; a weak D match, TRBD1 (5 bases). The V end lost 4 bases, the J end lost 0 bases, and 12 bases lay between the germline ends. The germline CDR1 and CDR2 sequences are MGHDK and SYGVNS. The CDR3 totals 15 residues. CDR3 in DNA: TGTGCCAGCAGTGGACCAGGGCTCGTGAACACTGAAGCTTTCTTT. This gives the protein CASSGPGLVNTEAFF.

This clonotype has a handful of counts. The chain has TRBV7-6 and TRBJ1-1; no reliable D call. Germline lookup yields CDR1 SGHVS and CDR2 FNYEAQ. The CDR3 length is 13 residues. With 7 bases removed from V and 1 base from J, the gap between germline ends came to 10 bases. The CDR3 spells CASTVRPNTEAFF. The DNA of the CDR3 is TGTGCCAGCACCGTTAGGCCGAACACTGAAGCTTTCTTT. Based on the CDR3 plus reference TRBV7-6 and TRBJ1-1, the full variable domain is GAGVSQSPRYKVTKRGQDVALRCDPISGHVSLYWYRQALGQGPEFLTYFNYEAQQDKSGLPNDRFSAERPEGSISTLTIQRTEQRDSAMYRCASTVRPNTEAFFGQGTRLTVV.

The chain links TRBV19 to TRBJ2-5, with D tentatively TRBD2 (7 bases). Between the trimmed V and J ends, which lost 8 bases and 5 bases, there was a span of 18 bases. CDR3 length equals 14 residues. Germline CDR1 is LNHDA and CDR2 is SQIVND (reference sequence). The CDR3 protein is CASSVTGGGETQYF. CDR3 DNA sequence: TGTGCCAGTTCGGTTACGGGGGGCGGGGAGACCCAGTACTTC.

As regards this clonotype: Because the CDR3 is missing its conserved closing phenylalanine or tryptophan, this is likely a read error. The chain combines TRBV29-1 with TRBJ2-7; no definite D call. V lost 8 bases, J lost 6 bases, and 17 bases lay in between. CDR1 SQVTM and CDR2 ANQGSEA come from the germline V gene. The CDR3 is 12 residues long. The CDR3 sequence: CSPGVQRIEQYL. CDR3 coding DNA: TGCAGCCCCGGTGTACAAAGGATCGAGCAGTACCTC.

This clonotype came up many times. This sequence joins TRBV6-1 and TRBJ2-1; possibly TRBD1 for D (6 bases). The CDR3 has 16 amino acids. Germline lookup yields CDR1 MNHNS and CDR2 SASEGT. Trimming stripped 5 bases from V and 4 bases from J, with 18 bases between. CDR3 in amino acids: CASSKRRGRAYNEQFF. CDR3 DNA: TGTGCCAGCAGTAAGCGCAGGGGCCGTGCGTACAATGAGCAGTTCTTC.

There are many counts of this clonotype. The chain is built from TRBV7-2 and TRBJ2-2; maybe TRBD2 (6 bases). Germline assignment: CDR1 SGHTA and CDR2 FQGNSA. The CDR3 sequence is 14 residues long. The V and J ends lost 7 bases and 6 bases respectively, with 15 bases between them. CDR3 protein: CASIWASEAGELFF. The CDR3, as DNA: TGTGCCAGCATTTGGGCTAGCGAAGCCGGGGAGCTGTTTTTT.

The rearrangement uses TRBV2 and TRBJ1-5, with D possibly being TRBD1 (5 bases). The V and J ends lost 3 bases and 1 base respectively, with 10 bases between them. Germline V gene lookup returns CDR1 SNHLY and CDR2 FYNNEI. The CDR3 runs 15 residues. The CDR3 here is CASSEGRASNQPQHF. The DNA for the CDR3 is TGTGCCAGCAGTGAGGGCAGGGCAAGCAATCAGCCCCAGCATTTT.

This clonotype was seen ten or more times. The chain is built from TRBV11-3 and TRBJ1-6; 10 bases align to TRBD1. The CDR3 is 16 amino acids. V shed 4 bases, J shed 10 bases, and the junction held 10 bases outside the gene matches. Germline V lookup: CDR1 SGHNT, CDR2 YENEEA. The CDR3 DNA reads TGTGCCAGCAGCTCAGGGGGACAGGGGAAGGACTCACCCCTCCACTTT. This gives the protein CASSSGGQGKDSPLHF. The full variable domain, completed using reference TRBV11-3 and TRBJ1-6, is EAGVVQSPRYKIIEKKQPVAFWCNPISGHNTLYWYLQNLGQGPELLIRYENEEAVDDSQLPKDRFSAERLKGVDSTLKIQPAELGDSAVYLCASSSGGQGKDSPLHFGNGTRLTVT.

The rearrangement links TRBV25-1 to TRBJ1-1, with a weak D call TRBD1 (5 bases). Trimming took off 6 bases at V and 6 bases at J, with 14 bases between the two ends. Germline V gene sequence: CDR1 MGHDK, CDR2 SYGVNS. The CDR3 sequence is 13 residues long. The CDR3 here is CASRWGGVAEAFF. For the CDR3, the DNA is TGTGCCAGCAGATGGGGAGGGGTCGCTGAAGCTTTCTTT.

This clonotype was seen only a few times. The V and J genes are TRBV24-1 and TRBJ2-5; D could derive from TRBD1 or TRBD2 (5 bases each). CDR1 and CDR2 (germline): KGHDR, SFDVKD. V lost 11 bases and J 4 bases, leaving 19 bases between the germline ends. This CDR3 has 14 amino acids. CDR3 DNA: TGTGCCAGCAGCCCCAGCCGGGACGGAGAGACCCAGTACTTC. This encodes CASSPSRDGETQYF.

This clonotype was seen a few times. The chain employs TRBV24-1 and TRBJ1-1; D remains unclear. Trimming removed 7 bases from V and 0 bases from J, with 11 bases in between. CDR1 is KGHDR, CDR2 SFDVKD, per germline. The CDR3 extends over 14 amino acids. CDR3 residues: CATRDEGVNTEAFF. DNA of the CDR3: TGTGCCACCAGAGACGAAGGCGTGAACACTGAAGCTTTCTTT.

This clonotype was counted many times. The gene calls are TRBV19 and TRBJ2-2, with 9 positions matching TRBD1. Per the germline V gene, CDR1 is LNHDA and CDR2 is SQIVND (reference sequence). This CDR3 spans 15 amino acids. Losses at the gene ends were 7 bases for V and 4 bases for J; bases not matched to a gene: 7. The CDR3 DNA sequence: TGTGCCAGTAAAGGGACAGGGTGGAGCACCGGGGAGCTGTTTTTT. Residues: CASKGTGWSTGELFF.

V usage is TRBV29-1 and J usage is TRBJ2-5; 7 bases map to TRBD1. Germline V lookup: CDR1 SQVTM, CDR2 ANQGSEA. The CDR3 has 11 residues. Trimming cost V 6 bases and J 3 bases; bases outside gene matches: 1. For the CDR3, the DNA is TGCAGCGTCGGGACAGAAGAGACCCAGTACTTC. It translates to CSVGTEETQYF.

The chain has TRBV25-1 and TRBJ2-1, with D perhaps matching TRBD2 (5 bases). Germline V gene lookup returns CDR1 MGHDK and CDR2 SYGVNS. The CDR3 covers 15 residues. The V and J ends lost 5 bases and 5 bases respectively, with 16 bases between them. As DNA, the CDR3 is TGTGCCAGCAGTCGCGGACTCAAATTAAACAATGAGCAGTTCTTC. This gives the protein CASSRGLKLNNEQFF.

In this sample, this clonotype turned up a few times. The V and J genes are TRBV24-1 and TRBJ1-5; 7 bases agree with TRBD1. V lost 7 bases and J lost 6; bases outside the gene matches: 11. CDR3 length equals 15 residues. Germline CDR1 KGHDR, CDR2 SFDVKD. CDR3 residues: CATRNHRGGRQPQHF. The CDR3 nucleotides read TGTGCCACCAGGAACCACAGGGGTGGCCGTCAGCCCCAGCATTTT.

Concerning this clonotype itself: Without the conserved terminal phenylalanine or tryptophan, this CDR3 likely stems from a read error. This chain connects TRBV11-1 to TRBJ1-1; D is undetermined. The CDR3 runs to 16 residues. Trimming pared 1 base from V and 1 base from J, leaving 13 bases between. Germline CDR1 SGHAT, CDR2 FQDESV (reference sequence). The CDR3 DNA is TGTGCCAGCAGCTTAGGGGCCAGCAAGGCGAACACTGAAGCTTTCTCT. Protein sequence: CASSLGASKANTEAFS.

This clonotype was counted ten times or more. J is TRBJ1-2 and V is TRBV6-1; 9 nucleotides align to TRBD1. CDR1 is MNHNS, CDR2 SASEGT, per germline. The CDR3 totals 13 residues. Trimming took 5 bases from V and 6 from J; bases not matched to a gene: 4. This chain's CDR3 is CASSPGTGNGYTF. CDR3 nucleotide sequence: TGTGCCAGCAGTCCCGGGACAGGGAATGGCTACACCTTC.

The J gene is TRBJ2-1, the V gene TRBV20-1, with 14 positions matching TRBD2. There are 15 residues in the CDR3. The ends lost 1 base at V and 7 bases at J; junction bases unmatched: 3. Germline V lookup: CDR1 DFQATT, CDR2 SNEGSKA (reference sequence). CDR3: CSARAWTSGRNEQFF. For the CDR3, the DNA is TGCAGTGCTAGAGCTTGGACTAGCGGGAGGAATGAGCAGTTCTTC.

Notes on this clonotype: Given a much more abundant clone one base away, this may be a read error. The V call is TRBV20-1, the J call TRBJ2-3, with a tentative D call TRBD2 (7 bases). This CDR3 is 14 amino acids long. Germline CDR1 is DFQATT and CDR2 is SNEGSKA (reference sequence). The V end lost 3 bases, the J end lost 2 bases, and 12 bases lay between the germline ends. The CDR3 reads CSARGGGTTDTQYF. The CDR3 coding sequence is TGCAGTGCTAGGGGAGGGGGGACCACAGATACGCAGTATTTT.